The clone carrying this T cell receptor (beta chain) was seen many times. Its specificity is not known. The sample comes from a study of CD8 T cells in ankylosing spondylitis. Notes on the study in general: A motif in TCR beta, a set of about 8 highly homologous variants, appeared characteristic of ankylosing spondylitis blood.

In TCRdb, the 5' RACE reads were re-called with MiXCR into one record per CDR3 protein. The data contain under 250,000 distinct CDR3 sequences, more than 9% of them singletons. V was trimmed by 8 bases and J by 2 bases, leaving 15 bases between them. CDR3 length: 15 amino acids. Sequenced: blood, either unsorted or a sorted T cell fraction (not recorded which). The sequence came from a male donor with ankylosing spondylitis or in good health (not recorded which). This chain uses TRBV12-3 or TRBV12-4 with TRBJ2-2, with D perhaps matching TRBD1 (5 bases). The CDR3 region has the DNA TGTGCCAGCGGAAGACAGCAGATAAACACCGGGGAGCTGTTTTTT. Translating it yields CASGRQQINTGELFF.